This T cell receptor beta chain came from a study of CD8 T cells in Susac syndrome. Study conclusions and caveats: Regarding the TCR sequencing and HLA analysis, the study admitted that a relatively small number of individuals were involved.

Trimming shortened V by 6 bases and J by 5 bases, and 12 bases separated the two germline ends. Germline CDR1 and CDR2: LNHDA and SQIVND (reference sequence). CDR3 length equals 13 residues. Negative isolation was used for CD8+ and CD4+ T cells and FACS enrichment for TEMRA cells. The authors reverse transcribed roughly 0.5 to 1 ug RNA with random hexamers. MiXCR, run by TCRdb on the immunoSEQ multiplex PCR reads, gives a single entry per CDR3 protein. The table has roughly 200,000 distinct CDR3 sequences, about 95% seen once. As concerns this clonotype: Its antigen is as yet unknown.

The receptor comes from a human donor in good health. The material sequenced was CD4+ T cells from PBMCs. V usage is TRBV19 and J usage is TRBJ2-3; no clear D gene. CDR3 DNA sequence: TGTGCCAGTAGACCTCTCCCGGGAGATACGCAGTATTTT. Amino acids: CASRPLPGDTQYF.